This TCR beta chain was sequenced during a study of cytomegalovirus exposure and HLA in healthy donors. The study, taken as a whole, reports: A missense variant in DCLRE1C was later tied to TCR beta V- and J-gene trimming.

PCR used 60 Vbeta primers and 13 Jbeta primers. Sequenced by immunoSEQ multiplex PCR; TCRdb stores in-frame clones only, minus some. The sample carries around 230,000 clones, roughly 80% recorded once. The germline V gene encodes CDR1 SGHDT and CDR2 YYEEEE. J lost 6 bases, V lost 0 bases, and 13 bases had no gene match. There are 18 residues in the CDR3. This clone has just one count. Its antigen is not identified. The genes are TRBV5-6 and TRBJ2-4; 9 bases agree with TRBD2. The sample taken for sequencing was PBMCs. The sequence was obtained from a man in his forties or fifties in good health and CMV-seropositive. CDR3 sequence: CASSLALGSGRRGNIQYF. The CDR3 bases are TGTGCCAGCAGCTTGGCCCTGGGAAGCGGGAGGCGTGGAAACATTCAGTACTTC.